The 18 T cell receptor beta chains in this list originate from one sample, sequenced in a study of blood T cell repertoires in COVID-19. TCRdb's copy holds only in-frame clones and misses some; the assay was immunoSEQ multiplex PCR. The sample gives over 100,000 clones, around nine tenths of which show up once; about an eighth is in the top ten. The sample consisted of peripheral blood. The receptors come from a woman in her 70s with COVID-19, enrolled during active disease.

The chain carries TRBV11-2 and TRBJ2-5; perhaps TRBD2 as D (6 bases). V lost 3 bases and J 2 bases, leaving 10 bases between the germline ends. From germline, CDR1 is SGHAT and CDR2 FQNNGV. The CDR3 is made up of 14 amino acids. The CDR3 coding sequence is TGTGCCAGCAGCTTTGGGGCGGGGCAAGAGACCCAGTACTTC. This gives the protein CASSFGAGQETQYF.

The chain couples TRBV27 to TRBJ2-1; the match to TRBD2 covers 11 bases. V lost 4 bases, J lost 5 bases, and 4 bases stayed unmatched. In germline, CDR1 is MNHEY, CDR2 SMNVEV (reference sequence). The CDR3 runs 15 residues. The CDR3 spells CASSSGTSGDNEQFF. The CDR3 region has the DNA TGTGCCAGCAGTTCCGGGACTAGCGGAGACAATGAGCAGTTCTTC.

The chain couples TRBV6-5 to TRBJ1-2; possibly TRBD1 for D (5 bases). Trimming stripped 2 bases from V and 2 bases from J, with 12 bases between. CDR1 is MNHEY and CDR2 is SVGAGI in the germline V gene. The CDR3 covers 15 residues. CDR3 DNA sequence: TGTGCCAGCAGTTACCGCCTACAGGCAAACTATGGCTACACCTTC. Translated, it gives CASSYRLQANYGYTF.

This sequence joins TRBV5-8 and TRBJ1-5; D uncertain. V lost 4 bases and J 6 bases, leaving 14 bases between the germline ends. Germline-derived CDR1 and CDR2 are SGHTS and YDEGEE. The CDR3 consists of 14 residues. The CDR3 loop reads CASSHYSLTQPQHF. CDR3 DNA sequence: TGTGCCAGCAGCCATTACAGTTTGACTCAGCCCCAGCATTTT.

Notes on this clone: At one boundary the junction diverges from the germline segment, which might be a read error. The chain links TRBV15 to TRBJ2-3, with D maybe TRBD2 (5 bases). Germline-derived CDR1 and CDR2 are LNHNV and YYDKDF (reference sequence). The CDR3 is 15 amino acids. CDR3 protein: CATSRDRGSIDTQYF. The CDR3 DNA reads as TGTGCCACCAGCAGAGATCGGGGTAGCATAGATACGCAGTATTTT.

The chain uses TRBV7-2 and TRBJ1-3, with D hard to call. There are 17 residues in the CDR3. V shed 1 base and J shed 2 bases, with 15 bases lying between them. The germline V gene has CDR1 SGHTA and CDR2 FQGNSA. The CDR3 nucleotides read TGTGCCAGCAGCTTAGACCAGCCCTACAGTCCTGGAAACACCATATATTTT. Translating gives CASSLDQPYSPGNTIYF.

This chain links TRBV19 with TRBJ2-5; 8 bases are shared with TRBD1. This CDR3 is built from 16 residues. Trimming removed 3 bases from V and 4 bases from J; junction bases left unmatched: 10. Germline V CDR1 and CDR2: LNHDA, SQIVND (reference sequence). CDR3 DNA sequence: TGTGCCAGTAGTATGGAGAGAGGACAGGGTTTAGAGACCCAGTACTTC. It encodes CASSMERGQGLETQYF. The full variable domain, rest sourced from reference TRBV19 and TRBJ2-5, is DGGITQSPKYLFRKEGQNVTLSCEQNLNHDAMYWYRQDPGQGLRLIYYSQIVNDFQKGDIAEGYSVSREKKESFPLTVTSAQKNPTAFYLCASSMERGQGLETQYFGPGTRLLVL.

The chain's CDR3 is CASSETSGSADTQYF. CDR3 bases: TGTGCCAGCAGCGAGACTAGCGGCTCGGCAGATACGCAGTATTTT. The chain joins TRBV6-4 to TRBJ2-3; 9 positions agree with TRBD2. Germline loops: CDR1 MRHNA, CDR2 SNTAGT. The CDR3 consists of 15 residues. V lost 6 bases, J lost 4 bases, and 8 bases stayed unmatched.

This chain uses TRBV12-2 with TRBJ1-1. TRBV12-2 is flagged as a pseudogene. The CDR3 has 10 amino acids. CDR3 in amino acids: CASRFHEAFF. The CDR3 region has the DNA TGTGCAAGTCGCTTCCATGAGGCTTTCTTT.

This sequence joins TRBV2 and TRBJ2-5; 12 positions agree with TRBD2. The CDR3 is 16 amino acids. Losses at the gene ends were 5 bases for V and 3 bases for J; bases not matched to a gene: 7. Germline V gives CDR1 SNHLY, CDR2 FYNNEI. Here the CDR3 DNA reads TGTGCCAGCAGTCAGCACCGACTAGCGGGGGAAGAGACCCAGTACTTC. Its translation: CASSQHRLAGEETQYF.

The V and J genes are TRBV19 and TRBJ2-6; no clear D gene. Trimming removed 7 bases at V and 1 base at J, with 8 bases between. Germline V gene data show CDR1 as LNHDA and CDR2 as SQIVND (reference sequence). The CDR3 loop spans 14 amino acids. For the CDR3, the DNA is TGTGCCAGTATATCCAGATCTGGGGCCAACGTCCTGACTTTC. Translated, it gives CASISRSGANVLTF.

V is TRBV3-1 (or the pseudogene TRBV3-2) and J is TRBJ2-1; D is ambiguous. Germline loops: CDR1 LGHDT, CDR2 YNNKEL (reference sequence). The CDR3 sequence is 12 residues long. V was cut by 0 bases and J by 12 bases, with 9 bases left in between. The CDR3 here is CASSQDPFWQFF. The CDR3 nucleotides read TGTGCCAGCAGCCAAGATCCATTTTGGCAGTTCTTC.

The chain is built from TRBV7-9 and TRBJ1-2; 11 nucleotides agree with TRBD1. Trimming took 5 bases from V and 8 from J; bases not matched to a gene: 10. Germline CDR1 and CDR2: SEHNR and FQNEAQ (reference sequence). The CDR3 spans 15 residues. The CDR3 nucleotides read TGTGCCAGCAGCCCCGGGACAGGGGGAAAAATAGGCTACACCTTC. This encodes CASSPGTGGKIGYTF.

The rearrangement links TRBV7-9 to TRBJ2-1; TRBD1 matches 9 bases. V gave up 0 bases and J gave up 8 bases; unmatched junction bases: 5. This CDR3 has 15 residues. The germline gives CDR1 SEHNR, CDR2 FQNEAQ (reference sequence). CDR3 protein: CASSLARTGVDEQFF. The CDR3 region has the DNA TGTGCCAGCAGCTTAGCTAGGACAGGGGTCGATGAGCAGTTCTTC.

This chain connects TRBV6-5 to TRBJ2-1; tentative D call: TRBD2 (5 bases). The CDR3 is 15 residues long. The V end was cut by 0 bases, the J end by 7 bases, with 13 bases between. Germline loops: CDR1 MNHEY, CDR2 SVGAGI. CDR3 sequence reads: CASSYSGSSTNEQFF. CDR3 sequence (DNA): TGTGCCAGCAGTTACTCGGGATCTAGCACGAATGAGCAGTTCTTC.

This chain joins TRBV5-4 and TRBJ1-2, with a possible D match to TRBD1 (6 bases). V lost 4 bases, J lost 8 bases, and 15 bases lay in between. CDR3 length equals 13 residues. The germline V gene has CDR1 SGHNT and CDR2 YYREEE (reference sequence). CDR3 sequence (DNA): TGTGCCAGCAGCCCGGACAGCTCTTGGGGCTACACCTTC. Protein sequence: CASSPDSSWGYTF. The whole variable domain, filled in from reference TRBV5-4 and TRBJ1-2, reads ETGVTQSPTHLIKTRGQQVTLRCSSQSGHNTVSWYQQALGQGPQFIFQYYREEENGRGNFPPRFSGLQFPNYSSELNVNALELDDSALYLCASSPDSSWGYTFGSGTRLTVV.

The chain has TRBV6-5 and TRBJ2-7, with 7 bases that match TRBD1. From germline, CDR1 is MNHEY and CDR2 SVGAGI. This CDR3 contains 15 residues. V shed 4 bases and J 0 bases; nucleotides not matched to a gene: 6. In DNA, the CDR3 is TGTGCCAGCAGTTCACAGGGGTTGGGCTCCTACGAGCAGTACTTC. Encoded protein: CASSSQGLGSYEQYF.

Concerning this clone: A junction boundary mismatches the germline segment, possibly from a read error. The CDR3 nucleotides read TGTGCCAGCACCTTGGGGACAGGGGGATACAATGGGCAGTTCTTC. Its protein product is CASTLGTGGYNGQFF. The J gene is TRBJ2-1, the V gene TRBV28; 11 nucleotides align to TRBD1. Germline-derived CDR1 and CDR2 are MDHEN and SYDVKM. CDR3 length equals 15 residues. Full variable domain (outside the CDR3, taken from reference TRBV28 and TRBJ2-1): DVKVTQSSRYLVKRTGEKVFLECVQDMDHENMFWYRQDPGLGLRLIYFSYDVKMKEKGDIPEGYSVSREKKERFSLILESASTNQTSMYLCASTLGTGGYNGQFFGPGTRLTVL.